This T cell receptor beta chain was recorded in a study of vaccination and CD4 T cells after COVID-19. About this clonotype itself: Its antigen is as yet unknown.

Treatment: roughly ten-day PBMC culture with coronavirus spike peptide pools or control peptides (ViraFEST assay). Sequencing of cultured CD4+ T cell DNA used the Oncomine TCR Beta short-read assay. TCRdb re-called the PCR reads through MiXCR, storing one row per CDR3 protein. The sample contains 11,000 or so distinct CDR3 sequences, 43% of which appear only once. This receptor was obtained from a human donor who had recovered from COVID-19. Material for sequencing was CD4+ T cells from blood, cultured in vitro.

The CDR3 region has the DNA TGTGCCATCAGTGAGTCGCAGGCCAGCGGGGGAAGGGAGACCCAGTACTTC. It specifies CAISESQASGGRETQYF. The chain links TRBV10-3 to TRBJ2-5, with TRBD2 identical over 8 bases. Germline CDR1 ENHRY, CDR2 SYGVKD. This CDR3 is 17 amino acids long. V shed 0 bases and J 5 bases; nucleotides not matched to a gene: 11.